This T cell receptor (beta chain) was recovered during a study of blood T cell repertoires in COVID-19. Overall study: Acute and convalescent COVID-19 specimens originated in the United States, Italy and Spain.

Authors' processing steps: Reference gene primer amplification yielded estimated nucleated cell counts. Repertoires were generated with immunoSEQ multiplex PCR, while TCRdb's copy carries only in-frame clones and drops some. D and trimming were read from the DNA, whereas the V and J calls and clone size are those reported in that table. The sample contains approximately 250,000 clones, 75% to 90% of which appear only once. CDR1 and CDR2 (germline): LNHDA, SQIVND (reference sequence). The CDR3 is 14 residues long. V lost 4 bases to trimming and J lost 0 bases; unmatched junction nucleotides: 2. This sequence was found in a woman in her 70s with COVID-19, enrolled during active disease. The sample consisted of peripheral blood. The genes are TRBV19 and TRBJ2-7; TRBD1 matches at 8 bases. CDR3 sequence (DNA): TGTGCCAGTAGTACAGGGGGCTCCTCCTACGAGCAGTACTTC. Translated: CASSTGGSSYEQYF.